The 16 T cell receptor beta chains below come from one sample, sequenced in a study of T-cell reconstitution after alpha-beta-depleted transplantation in children. Unique molecular identifiers were used in preparing the TCRbeta library. TCRdb fed the PCR reads into MiXCR, producing one record per CDR3 protein. The data contain about 300,000 distinct CDR3 sequences, about a tenth of them singletons. Specimen: PBMCs, collected before TCRalphabeta/CD19-depleted stem cell transplant. The receptors come from a boy under three years old with acute myeloid leukemia, due to receive a stem cell transplant.

This clonotype was detected many times. This chain uses TRBV5-5 with TRBJ1-5; perhaps TRBD1 as D (5 bases). CDR3 length equals 16 residues. The germline V gene encodes CDR1 SGHKS and CDR2 YYEKEE (reference sequence). V was pared by 0 bases and J by 0 bases, with 10 bases between. DNA for the CDR3: TGTGCCAGCAGCTTGGGGGACGGATATAGCAATCAGCCCCAGCATTTT. Residues: CASSLGDGYSNQPQHF. Full variable domain (remainder filled in from reference TRBV5-5 and TRBJ1-5): DAGVTQSPTHLIKTRGQQVTLRCSPISGHKSVSWYQQVLGQGPQFIFQYYEKEERGRGNFPDRFSARQFPNYSSELNVNALLLGDSALYLCASSLGDGYSNQPQHFGDGTRLSIL.

This clonotype was seen a few times. Here the CDR3 reads CSANPRTGILSGNTIYF. The CDR3 DNA sequence: TGCAGTGCCAACCCGAGGACAGGGATCCTTTCTGGAAACACCATATATTTT. This chain links TRBV20-1 with TRBJ1-3, with 8 positions matching TRBD1. The CDR3 runs 17 residues. The germline gives CDR1 DFQATT, CDR2 SNEGSKA (reference sequence). After removal of 6 bases from V and 1 base from J, the junction contained 14 bases not matched to a gene.

This chain links TRBV19 with TRBJ2-2, with D possibly being TRBD2 (6 bases). V was shortened by 5 bases and J by 5 bases, with 18 bases between the two germline ends. CDR1 and CDR2 from the germline V gene are LNHDA and SQIVND (reference sequence). This CDR3 comprises 16 residues. The CDR3 region has the DNA TGTGCCAGTAGTCCCCGGACGGGAGCGGTTACCGGGGAGCTGTTTTTT. It specifies CASSPRTGAVTGELFF.

Ten or more counts support this clonotype. This chain joins TRBV5-1 and TRBJ2-1, with D unresolved. CDR1 is SGHRS and CDR2 is YFSETQ in the germline V gene. The CDR3 loop spans 16 amino acids. V was pared by 0 bases and J by 6 bases, with 16 bases between. The CDR3 sequence: CASSLAVRHPSNEQFF. Here the CDR3 DNA reads TGCGCCAGCAGCTTGGCGGTTCGACACCCGTCCAATGAGCAGTTCTTC.

This clonotype occurred many times. The junction does not match germline at one end; this may be a read error. The rearrangement uses TRBV5-1 and TRBJ2-7; D gene ambiguous. CDR1 and CDR2 (germline): SGHRS, YFSETQ. This CDR3 is 13 amino acids long. The CDR3 DNA follows: TGTGCCAGCAGCTTGGACGGCTCCTACGAGCAGTACTTC. This translates into CASSLDGSYEQYF. The whole variable domain, remainder taken from reference TRBV5-1 and TRBJ2-7, is KAGVTQTPRYLIKTRGQQVTLSCSPISGHRSVSWYQQTPGQGLQFLFEYFSETQRNKGNFPGRFSGRQFSNSRSEMNVSTLELGDSALYLCASSLDGSYEQYFGPGTRLTVT.

The chain employs TRBV5-6 and TRBJ2-7; D ambiguous. The V end was cut by 0 bases, the J end by 2 bases, with 15 bases between. The V gene's germline CDR1 is SGHDT and CDR2 YYEEEE. The CDR3 length is 16 residues. CDR3 in amino acids: CASSLDSLVLPYEQYF. CDR3 sequence (DNA): TGTGCCAGCAGCTTGGACAGCCTCGTACTACCCTACGAGCAGTACTTC.

This clonotype occurred once. A much larger clone differs from this one at a single base, so this may be a read error. The genes are TRBV6-5 and TRBJ2-7, with D maybe TRBD1 (6 bases). Germline CDR1 MNHEY, CDR2 SVGAGI. The CDR3 length is 16 residues. Trimming cost V 0 bases and J 0 bases, with 12 bases left between them. CDR3 bases: TGTGCCAGCAGTTACTCGGTGCAGGGGTCCTCCTACGAGCAGTACTTC. Its protein is CASSYSVQGSSYEQYF.

This clonotype was counted ten times or more. The chain carries TRBV9 and TRBJ1-2; 7 nucleotides line up with TRBD1. Germline V gene sequence: CDR1 SGDLS, CDR2 YYNGEE. The length of the CDR3 is 15 residues. Losses at the gene ends were 1 base for V and 3 bases for J; bases not matched to a gene: 6. CDR3 sequence: CASSVSAGQYYGYTF. The DNA for the CDR3 is TGTGCCAGCAGCGTATCTGCGGGACAGTACTATGGCTACACCTTC.

Many counts were recorded for this clonotype. The J gene is TRBJ2-1, the V gene TRBV6-5; 7 nucleotides line up with TRBD1. After removal of 4 bases from V and 0 bases from J, the junction contained 9 bases not matched to a gene. Looked up from germline, CDR1 is MNHEY and CDR2 is SVGAGI. CDR3 length: 17 residues. CDR3 bases: TGTGCCAGCAGTTCCCTGGTACGGGACAGCTCCTACAATGAGCAGTTCTTC. Translation gives CASSSLVRDSSYNEQFF.

This clonotype was counted ten times or more. This chain connects TRBV28 to TRBJ1-5, with no clear D. This CDR3 spans 14 amino acids. V lost 4 bases and J 2 bases, leaving 9 bases between the germline ends. Germline values: CDR1 MDHEN, CDR2 SYDVKM. CDR3 protein: CASSSHIGNQPQHF. CDR3 nucleotides: TGTGCCAGCAGTTCCCACATTGGCAATCAGCCCCAGCATTTT. The full variable domain, completed using reference TRBV28 and TRBJ1-5, is DVKVTQSSRYLVKRTGEKVFLECVQDMDHENMFWYRQDPGLGLRLIYFSYDVKMKEKGDIPEGYSVSREKKERFSLILESASTNQTSMYLCASSSHIGNQPQHFGDGTRLSIL.

The CDR3: CASSPGQGARTEAFF. CDR3 nucleotides: TGTGCCAGCAGCCCGGGACAGGGGGCGCGGACTGAAGCTTTCTTT. This rearrangement joins TRBV9 to TRBJ1-1; 12 bases fit TRBD1. The J segment lost 5 bases and the V segment lost 4 bases, leaving 6 bases of the junction unmatched. The CDR3 consists of 15 residues. CDR1 and CDR2 (germline): SGDLS, YYNGEE. The complete variable domain, with remaining parts taken from reference TRBV9 and TRBJ1-1, reads DSGVTQTPKHLITATGQRVTLRCSPRSGDLSVYWYQQSLDQGLQFLIQYYNGEERAKGNILERFSAQQFPDLHSELNLSSLELGDSALYFCASSPGQGARTEAFFGQGTRLTVV.

This clonotype was counted at least ten times. V is TRBV7-6 and J is TRBJ1-2; D is uncertain. V was clipped by 5 bases and J by 6 bases, with 16 bases between them. In germline, CDR1 is SGHVS, CDR2 FNYEAQ. This CDR3 is built from 14 residues. In DNA form, the CDR3 reads TGTGCCAGCAGCCCCCTGGCGGGGAGAGATGGCTACACCTTC. Its translation is CASSPLAGRDGYTF.

This clonotype was observed a few times. CDR3 bases: TGTGCCATCAGGGTGGGAGATACGCAGTATTTT. It is translated as CAIRVGDTQYF. The V call is TRBV10-3, the J call TRBJ2-3; no definite D call. The germline V and J ends were trimmed by 6 bases and 5 bases, with 6 bases remaining between them. The CDR3 runs 11 residues. In germline, CDR1 is ENHRY, CDR2 SYGVKD.

The rearrangement joins TRBV27 to TRBJ2-3; D may be TRBD1 or TRBD2 (7 bases each). Looked up from germline, CDR1 is MNHEY and CDR2 is SMNVEV (reference sequence). The CDR3 totals 15 residues. Deletions cut 6 bases from V and 1 base from J, with 14 bases between. This CDR3 reads CASRPTGRGTDTQYF. The CDR3 DNA reads TGTGCCAGCAGACCGACAGGGAGGGGCACAGATACGCAGTATTTT.

This clonotype was recorded many times. The rearrangement joins TRBV7-8 to TRBJ2-3, with D unresolved. V lost 0 bases and J lost 4, with 14 bases in between. CDR1 is SGHVS, CDR2 FQNEAQ, per germline. This CDR3 is 16 amino acids long. CDR3 DNA: TGTGCCAGCAGCTTAGCGGCGGCTCCCTACGCAGATACGCAGTATTTT. It is translated as CASSLAAAPYADTQYF.

This clonotype has a count of ten or more. This sequence joins TRBV5-1 and TRBJ1-6, with D unresolved. The CDR3 is 12 amino acids. Trimming stripped 0 bases from V and 7 bases from J, with 2 bases between. Germline V gives CDR1 SGHRS, CDR2 YFSETQ. As DNA, the CDR3 is TGCGCCAGCAGCTTGGGAAATTCACCCCTCCACTTT. This sequence encodes CASSLGNSPLHF.